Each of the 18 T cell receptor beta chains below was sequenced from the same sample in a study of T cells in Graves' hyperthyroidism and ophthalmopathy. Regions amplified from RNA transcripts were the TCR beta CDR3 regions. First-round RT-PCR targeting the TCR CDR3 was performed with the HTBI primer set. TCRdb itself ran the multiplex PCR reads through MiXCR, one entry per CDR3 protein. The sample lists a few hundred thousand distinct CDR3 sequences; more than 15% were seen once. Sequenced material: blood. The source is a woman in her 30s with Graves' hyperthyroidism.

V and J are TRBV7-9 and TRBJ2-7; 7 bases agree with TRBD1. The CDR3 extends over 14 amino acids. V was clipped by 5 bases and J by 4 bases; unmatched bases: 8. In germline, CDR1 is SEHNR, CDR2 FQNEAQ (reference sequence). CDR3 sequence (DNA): TGTGCCAGCAGCGCCGGGACAGCTCCATACGAGCAGTACTTC. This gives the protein CASSAGTAPYEQYF.

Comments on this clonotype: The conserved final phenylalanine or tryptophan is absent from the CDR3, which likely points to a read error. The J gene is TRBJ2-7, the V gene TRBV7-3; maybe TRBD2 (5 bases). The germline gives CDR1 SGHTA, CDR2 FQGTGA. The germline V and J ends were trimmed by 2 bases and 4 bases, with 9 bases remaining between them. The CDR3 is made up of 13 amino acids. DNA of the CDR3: TGTGCCAGCAGCTTAGGACTGGCGTACGAGCAGTACCTC. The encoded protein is CASSLGLAYEQYL.

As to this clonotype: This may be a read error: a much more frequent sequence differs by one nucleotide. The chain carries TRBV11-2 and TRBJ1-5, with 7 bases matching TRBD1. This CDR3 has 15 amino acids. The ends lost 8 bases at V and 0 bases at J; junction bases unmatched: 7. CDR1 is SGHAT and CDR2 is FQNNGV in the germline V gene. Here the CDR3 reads CASGPQGYSNQPQHF. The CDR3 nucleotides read TGTGCCAGCGGCCCACAGGGGTATAGCAATCAGCCCCAGCATTTT.

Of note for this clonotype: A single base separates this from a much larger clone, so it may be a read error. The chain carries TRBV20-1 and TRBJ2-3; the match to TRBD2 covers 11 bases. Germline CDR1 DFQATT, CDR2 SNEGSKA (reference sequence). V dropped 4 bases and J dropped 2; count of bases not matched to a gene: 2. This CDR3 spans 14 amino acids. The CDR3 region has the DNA TGCAGTGCTACGACTAGCGGGGCCACAGATACGCAGTATTTT. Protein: CSATTSGATDTQYF.

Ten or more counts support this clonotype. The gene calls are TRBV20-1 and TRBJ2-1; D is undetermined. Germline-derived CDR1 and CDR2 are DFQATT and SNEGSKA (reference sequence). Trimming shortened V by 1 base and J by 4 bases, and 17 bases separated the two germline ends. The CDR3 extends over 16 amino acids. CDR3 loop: CSARAHWAVEYNEQFF. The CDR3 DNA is TGCAGTGCTAGAGCACACTGGGCCGTCGAGTACAATGAGCAGTTCTTC.

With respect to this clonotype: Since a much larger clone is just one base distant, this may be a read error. The chain's CDR3 is CASSPGTEMGNQPRHF. Here the CDR3 DNA reads TGCGCCAGCAGCCCCGGGACAGAAATGGGCAATCAGCCCCGGCATTTT. The chain combines TRBV5-1 with TRBJ1-5; 7 bases agree with TRBD1. Germline-derived CDR1 and CDR2 are SGHRS and YFSETQ. This CDR3 region has 16 residues. Full variable domain (missing parts from reference TRBV5-1 and TRBJ1-5): KAGVTQTPRYLIKTRGQQVTLSCSPISGHRSVSWYQQTPGQGLQFLFEYFSETQRNKGNFPGRFSGRQFSNSRSEMNVSTLELGDSALYLCASSPGTEMGNQPRHFGDGTRLSIL.

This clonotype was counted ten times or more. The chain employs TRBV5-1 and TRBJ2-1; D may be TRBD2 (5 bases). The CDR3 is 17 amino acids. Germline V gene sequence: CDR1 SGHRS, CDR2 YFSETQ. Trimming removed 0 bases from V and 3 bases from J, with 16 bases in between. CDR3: CASSLAQAVARYNEQFF. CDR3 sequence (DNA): TGCGCCAGCAGCTTGGCCCAGGCGGTAGCGCGCTACAATGAGCAGTTCTTC.

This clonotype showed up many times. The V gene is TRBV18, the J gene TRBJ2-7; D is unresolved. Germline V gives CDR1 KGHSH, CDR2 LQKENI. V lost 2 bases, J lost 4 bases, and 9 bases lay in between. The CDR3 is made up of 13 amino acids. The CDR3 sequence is CASSPGMTYEQYF. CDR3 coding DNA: TGTGCCAGCTCACCAGGGATGACGTACGAGCAGTACTTC.

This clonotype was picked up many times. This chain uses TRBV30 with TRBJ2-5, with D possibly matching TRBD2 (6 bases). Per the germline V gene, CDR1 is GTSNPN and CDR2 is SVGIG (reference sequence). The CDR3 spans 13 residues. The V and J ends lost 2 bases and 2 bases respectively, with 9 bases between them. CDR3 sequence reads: CAWSPGLQETQYF. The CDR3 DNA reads TGTGCCTGGAGTCCGGGACTTCAAGAGACCCAGTACTTC. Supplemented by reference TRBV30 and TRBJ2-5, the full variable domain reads SQTIHQWPATLVQPVGSPLSLECTVEGTSNPNLYWYRQAAGRGLQLLFYSVGIGQISSEVPQNLSASRPQDRQFILSSKKLLLSDSGFYLCAWSPGLQETQYFGPGTRLLVL.

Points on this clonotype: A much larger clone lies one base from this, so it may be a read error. CDR3 DNA: TGTGCCAGCAGGACAGCCGAGACAGTTCACAATGAGCAGTTCTTC. This translates into CASRTAETVHNEQFF. V is TRBV6-2 or TRBV6-3 and J is TRBJ2-1, with D tentatively TRBD1 (5 bases). The CDR3 sequence is 15 residues long. Trimming took off 6 bases at V and 5 bases at J, with 17 bases between the two ends. Per germline, CDR1 MNHEY and CDR2 SVGEGT.

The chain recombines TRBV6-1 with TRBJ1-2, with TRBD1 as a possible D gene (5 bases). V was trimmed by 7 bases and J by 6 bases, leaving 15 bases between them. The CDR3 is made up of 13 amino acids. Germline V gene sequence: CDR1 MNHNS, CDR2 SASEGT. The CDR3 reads CASTRGREDGYTF. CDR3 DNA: TGTGCCAGCACTCGGGGCAGGGAGGATGGCTACACCTTC.

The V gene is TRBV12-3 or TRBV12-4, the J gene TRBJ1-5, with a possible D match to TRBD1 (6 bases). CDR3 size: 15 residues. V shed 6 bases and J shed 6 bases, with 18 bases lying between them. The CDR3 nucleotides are TGTGCCAGCAGCCGCAGGACAGTGTCTGGTCAGCCCCAGCATTTT. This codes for CASSRRTVSGQPQHF.

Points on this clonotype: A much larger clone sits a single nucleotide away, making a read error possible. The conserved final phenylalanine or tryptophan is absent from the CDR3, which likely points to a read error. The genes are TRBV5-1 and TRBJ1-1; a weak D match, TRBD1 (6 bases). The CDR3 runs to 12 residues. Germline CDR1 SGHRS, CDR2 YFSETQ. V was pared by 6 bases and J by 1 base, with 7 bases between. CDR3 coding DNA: TGCGCCAGCACGGGACAGAACACTGAAGCTTTCTCT. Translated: CASTGQNTEAFS.

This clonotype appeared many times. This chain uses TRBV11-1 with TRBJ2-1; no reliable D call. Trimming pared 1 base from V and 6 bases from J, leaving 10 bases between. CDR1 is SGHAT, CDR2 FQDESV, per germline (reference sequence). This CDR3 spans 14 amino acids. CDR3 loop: CASSLVTRANEQFF. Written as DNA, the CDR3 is TGTGCCAGCAGCTTAGTGACCCGCGCCAATGAGCAGTTCTTC.

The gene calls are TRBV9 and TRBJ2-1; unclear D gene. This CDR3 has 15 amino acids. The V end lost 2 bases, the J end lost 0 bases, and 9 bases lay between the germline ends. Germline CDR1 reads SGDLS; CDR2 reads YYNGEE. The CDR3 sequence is CASSVHWRSYNEQFF. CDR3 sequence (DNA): TGTGCCAGCAGCGTGCATTGGCGCTCCTACAATGAGCAGTTCTTC.

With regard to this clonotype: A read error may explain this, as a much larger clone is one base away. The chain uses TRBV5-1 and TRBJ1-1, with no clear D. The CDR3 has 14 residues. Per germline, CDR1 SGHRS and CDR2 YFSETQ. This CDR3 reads CASSLILENTKAFF. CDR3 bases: TGCGCCAGCAGCTTGATCCTGGAAAACACTAAAGCTTTCTTT.

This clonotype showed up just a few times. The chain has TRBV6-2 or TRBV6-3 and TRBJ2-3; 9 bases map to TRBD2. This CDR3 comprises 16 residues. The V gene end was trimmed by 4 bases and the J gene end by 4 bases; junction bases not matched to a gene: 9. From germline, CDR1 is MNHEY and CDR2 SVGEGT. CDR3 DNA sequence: TGTGCCAGCAGTTCCCCAGGACTAGCGCGTGCAGATACGCAGTATTTT. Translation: CASSSPGLARADTQYF.

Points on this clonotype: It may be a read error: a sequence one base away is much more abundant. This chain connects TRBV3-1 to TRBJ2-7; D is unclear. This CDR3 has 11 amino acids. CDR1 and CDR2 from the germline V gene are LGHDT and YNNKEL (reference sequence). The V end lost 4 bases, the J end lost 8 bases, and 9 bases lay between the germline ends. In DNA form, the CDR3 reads TGTGCCAGCAGCCGGAGCAACAAGCAGTACTTC. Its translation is CASSRSNKQYF.